This TCR beta chain was obtained from a study of blood T cells in healthy people across ages. Peripheral blood, approximately 10 milliliters per donor, was collected. This clonotype appeared a few times. As yet, its antigen is unknown. V lost 0 bases and J lost 2, with 12 bases in between. Germline CDR1 is SGDLS and CDR2 is YYNGEE. This CDR3 contains 16 residues. Study observations and caveats: Versus aged donors, long-lived donors had higher diversity and more naive CD4+ cells.

For the second PCR, which ran for about 7 to 12 cycles, a sample-barcoded 5' primer and a J-beta primer mix were used. Each of the cDNA molecules was tagged by a template-switch adaptor with 12 random nucleotides. Each CDR3 protein gets one entry after TCRdb re-called the 5' RACE reads with MiXCR. The table has 800,000 to 1,300,000 distinct CDR3 sequences, around 25% seen once. A further study also used this sample, focusing on T cells of mothers and their children. That study reports: In both related and unrelated pairs, TCR recombination output is shaped similarly by thymic selection.

The chain links TRBV9 to TRBJ2-1; D unresolved. This TCR was recovered from a girl aged 2 to 10 in good health. Sequenced material: blood. CDR3 coding DNA: TGTGCCAGCAGCGTAGTCGTGACTCCAGCCTACAATGAGCAGTTCTTC. Residues: CASSVVVTPAYNEQFF.